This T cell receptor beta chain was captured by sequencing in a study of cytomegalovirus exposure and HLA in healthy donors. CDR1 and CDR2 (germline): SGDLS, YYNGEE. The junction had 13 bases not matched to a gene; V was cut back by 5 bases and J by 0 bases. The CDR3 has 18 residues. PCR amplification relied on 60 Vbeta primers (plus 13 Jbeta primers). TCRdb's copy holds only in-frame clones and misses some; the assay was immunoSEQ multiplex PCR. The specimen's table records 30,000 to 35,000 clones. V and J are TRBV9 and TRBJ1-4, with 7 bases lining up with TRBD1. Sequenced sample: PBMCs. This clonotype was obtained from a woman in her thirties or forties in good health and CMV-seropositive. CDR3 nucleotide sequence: TGTGCCAGCAGGCCCCTACAGGGGCCCATTCCAACTAATGAAAAACTGTTTTTT. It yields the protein CASRPLQGPIPTNEKLFF.